Shown below are 8 T cell receptor beta chains from a single sample sequenced in a study of cytomegalovirus exposure and HLA in healthy donors. The PCR contained 60 Vbeta and 13 Jbeta primers. Here immunoSEQ multiplex PCR was the method, and the copy in TCRdb shows in-frame clones only, minus some. The sample lists some 140,000 clones, around 9% occurring once. Specimen: PBMCs. The receptors originated from a woman in her 40s in good health and CMV-seropositive.

The chain combines TRBV13 with TRBJ1-2; D possibly corresponds to TRBD1 (5 bases). Trimming took off 0 bases at V and 4 bases at J, with 9 bases between the two ends. The CDR3 is made up of 14 amino acids. The V gene's germline CDR1 is PRHDT and CDR2 FYEKMQ (reference sequence). The CDR3 loop is CASSLGRGTYGYTF. The CDR3 nucleotides are TGTGCCAGCAGCTTAGGCCGGGGGACCTATGGCTACACCTTC.

This clone was counted a few times. At one of its ends the junction is not consistent with the germline gene, which may arise from a read error. CDR3 loop: CASSSAGGPSGANFLTF. The CDR3, as DNA: TGTGCCAGCAGTAGCGCGGGGGGGCCTTCTGGGGCCAACTTCCTGACTTTC. The V call is TRBV27, the J call TRBJ2-6, with TRBD2 matching 9 bases. The CDR3 is made up of 17 amino acids. Germline values: CDR1 MNHEY, CDR2 SMNVEV (reference sequence).

Only a few counts were recorded for this clone. The V gene is TRBV6-6, the J gene TRBJ2-3, with 10 bases lining up with TRBD2. This CDR3 is built from 16 residues. Germline CDR1 is MNHNY and CDR2 is SVGAGI (reference sequence). The V gene end was trimmed by 6 bases and the J gene end by 1 base; junction bases not matched to a gene: 7. The CDR3 region is CASSDLAGARTDTQYF. The DNA for the CDR3 is TGTGCCAGCAGCGATCTAGCGGGGGCCCGCACAGATACGCAGTATTTT.

This chain joins TRBV4-3 and TRBJ2-2; 8 bases are a match to TRBD1. This CDR3 has 14 amino acids. The J segment lost 4 bases and the V segment lost 7 bases, leaving 5 bases of the junction unmatched. Germline V gives CDR1 LGHNA, CDR2 YSLEER. The DNA of the CDR3 is TGCGCCAGCAAGCGGACAGGGACCACCGGGGAGCTGTTTTTT. It is translated as CASKRTGTTGELFF.

This clone was observed a few times. This chain links TRBV5-1 with TRBJ1-1; 8 bases are shared with TRBD1. Trimming at V came to 4 bases and at J to 9 bases, leaving 14 bases not matched to a gene. CDR1 is SGHRS, CDR2 YFSETQ, per germline. The length of the CDR3 is 15 residues. The DNA of the CDR3 is TGCGCCAGCAGCACACTGACAGGGGCCTCCGCAAAAGCTTTCTTT. Translation: CASSTLTGASAKAFF.

This clone has more than one count but fewer than ten. The chain uses TRBV2 and TRBJ2-1; TRBD2 matches 8 bases. The CDR3 has 16 amino acids. Germline assignment: CDR1 SNHLY and CDR2 FYNNEI. V shed 1 base and J 7 bases; nucleotides not matched to a gene: 9. The CDR3 DNA sequence: TGTGCCAGCAGTGAAGATCCGCGGGGGGCGTGGAATGAGCAGTTCTTC. Its translation is CASSEDPRGAWNEQFF.

This clone came up a few times. The genes are TRBV29-1 and TRBJ2-2, with D perhaps TRBD1 (6 bases). The CDR3 consists of 16 residues. CDR1 and CDR2 from the germline V gene are SQVTM and ANQGSEA. Between the trimmed V and J ends, which lost 4 bases and 6 bases, there was a span of 21 bases. CDR3 in amino acids: CSVGKQGGSMAGELFF. The CDR3 coding sequence is TGCAGCGTTGGTAAACAGGGTGGGTCGATGGCCGGGGAGCTGTTTTTT.

The table lists this clone with a few counts. The J gene is TRBJ1-1, the V gene TRBV25-1; a weak D match, TRBD1 (6 bases). The CDR3 sequence is 13 residues long. The germline CDR1 and CDR2 sequences are MGHDK and SYGVNS. Trimming cost V 5 bases and J 4 bases, with 11 bases left between them. CDR3 residues: CASSLGQITEAFF. The DNA of the CDR3 is TGTGCCAGCAGTCTGGGACAAATCACTGAAGCTTTCTTT.